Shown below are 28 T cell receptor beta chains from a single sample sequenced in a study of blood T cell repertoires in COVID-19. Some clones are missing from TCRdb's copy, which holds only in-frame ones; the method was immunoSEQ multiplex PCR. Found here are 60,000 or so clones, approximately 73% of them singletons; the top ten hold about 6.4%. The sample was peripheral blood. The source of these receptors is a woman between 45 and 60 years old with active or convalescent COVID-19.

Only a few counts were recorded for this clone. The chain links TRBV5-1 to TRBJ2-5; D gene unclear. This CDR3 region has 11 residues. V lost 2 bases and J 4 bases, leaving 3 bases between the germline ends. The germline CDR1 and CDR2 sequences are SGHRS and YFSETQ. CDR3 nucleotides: TGCGCCAGCAGCTTTCGAGAGACCCAGTACTTC. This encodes CASSFRETQYF.

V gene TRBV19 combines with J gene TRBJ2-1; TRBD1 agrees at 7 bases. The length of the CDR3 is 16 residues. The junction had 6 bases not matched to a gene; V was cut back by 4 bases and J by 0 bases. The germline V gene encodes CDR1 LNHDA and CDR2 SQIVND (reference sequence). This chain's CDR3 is CASSTGTDPSYNEQFF. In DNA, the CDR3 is TGTGCCAGTAGTACCGGGACAGATCCCTCCTACAATGAGCAGTTCTTC.

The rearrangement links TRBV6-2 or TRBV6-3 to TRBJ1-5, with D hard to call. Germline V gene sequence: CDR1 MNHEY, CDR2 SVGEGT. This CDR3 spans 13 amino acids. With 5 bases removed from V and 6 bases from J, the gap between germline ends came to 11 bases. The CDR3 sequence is CASSNWAGQPQHF. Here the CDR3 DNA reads TGTGCCAGCAGTAACTGGGCTGGTCAGCCCCAGCATTTT.

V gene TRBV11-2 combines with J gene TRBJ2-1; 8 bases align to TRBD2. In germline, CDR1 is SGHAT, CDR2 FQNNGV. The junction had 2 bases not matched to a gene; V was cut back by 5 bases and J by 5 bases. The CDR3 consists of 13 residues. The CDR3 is CASSPGLDNEQFF. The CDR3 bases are TGTGCCAGCAGCCCGGGACTAGACAATGAGCAGTTCTTC.

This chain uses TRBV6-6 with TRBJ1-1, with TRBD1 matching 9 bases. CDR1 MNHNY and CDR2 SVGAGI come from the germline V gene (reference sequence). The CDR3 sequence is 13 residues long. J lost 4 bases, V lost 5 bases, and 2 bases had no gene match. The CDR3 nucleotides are TGTGCCAGCAGTAGGGACAGGGCCACTGAAGCTTTCTTT. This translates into CASSRDRATEAFF.

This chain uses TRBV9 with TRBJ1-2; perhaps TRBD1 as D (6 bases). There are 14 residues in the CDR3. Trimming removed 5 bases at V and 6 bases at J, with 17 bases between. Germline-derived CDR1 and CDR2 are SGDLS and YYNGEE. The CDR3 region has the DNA TGTGCCAGCAGGCCCGTGGCAGGGGCGGATGGCTACACCTTC. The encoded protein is CASRPVAGADGYTF.

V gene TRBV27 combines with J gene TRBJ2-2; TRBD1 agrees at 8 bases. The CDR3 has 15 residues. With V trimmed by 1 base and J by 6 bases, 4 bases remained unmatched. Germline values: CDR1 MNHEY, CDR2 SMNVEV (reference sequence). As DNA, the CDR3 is TGTGCCAGCAGTTTATACCTACAGGGGGCCGGGGAGCTGTTTTTT. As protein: CASSLYLQGAGELFF.

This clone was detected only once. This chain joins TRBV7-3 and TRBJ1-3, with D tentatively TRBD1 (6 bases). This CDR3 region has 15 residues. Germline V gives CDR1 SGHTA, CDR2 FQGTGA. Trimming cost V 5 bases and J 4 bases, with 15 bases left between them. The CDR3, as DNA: TGTGCCAGCAGCAAAACAGGGACCGCCGGAAACACCATATATTTT. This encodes CASSKTGTAGNTIYF.

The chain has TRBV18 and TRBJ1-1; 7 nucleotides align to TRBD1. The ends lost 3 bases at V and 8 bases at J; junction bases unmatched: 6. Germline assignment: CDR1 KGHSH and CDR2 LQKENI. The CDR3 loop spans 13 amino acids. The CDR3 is CASSPGTAREAFF. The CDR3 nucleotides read TGTGCCAGCTCACCCGGGACAGCCAGGGAAGCTTTCTTT.

CDR3 in DNA: TGCGCCAGCAGCGTGGGACTAGCGGGAACCGATACGCAGTATTTT. Residues: CASSVGLAGTDTQYF. The rearrangement joins TRBV5-1 to TRBJ2-3; 13 bases match TRBD2. V trimming: 4 bases; J trimming: 6 bases; junction bases outside the gene matches: 5. Germline values: CDR1 SGHRS, CDR2 YFSETQ. This CDR3 has 15 residues. The full variable domain, in which reference TRBV5-1 and TRBJ2-3 provide the parts outside the CDR3, is KAGVTQTPRYLIKTRGQQVTLSCSPISGHRSVSWYQQTPGQGLQFLFEYFSETQRNKGNFPGRFSGRQFSNSRSEMNVSTLELGDSALYLCASSVGLAGTDTQYFGPGTRLTVL.

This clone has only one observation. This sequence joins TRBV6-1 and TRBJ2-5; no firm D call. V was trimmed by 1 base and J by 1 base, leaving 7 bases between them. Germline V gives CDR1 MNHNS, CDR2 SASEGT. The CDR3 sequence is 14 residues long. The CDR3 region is CASSEGWAQETQYF. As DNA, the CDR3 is TGTGCCAGCAGTGAAGGCTGGGCCCAAGAGACCCAGTACTTC.

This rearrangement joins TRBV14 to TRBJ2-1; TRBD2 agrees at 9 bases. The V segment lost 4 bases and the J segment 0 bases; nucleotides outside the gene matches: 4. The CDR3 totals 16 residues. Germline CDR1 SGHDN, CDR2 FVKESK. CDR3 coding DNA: TGTGCCAGCAGCCGTCATAGCGGGAGCTCCTACAATGAGCAGTTCTTC. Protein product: CASSRHSGSSYNEQFF. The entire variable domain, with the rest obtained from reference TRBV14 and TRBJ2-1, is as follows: EAGVTQFPSHSVIEKGQTVTLRCDPISGHDNLYWYRRVMGKEIKFLLHFVKESKQDESGMPNNRFLAERTGGTYSTLKVQPAELEDSGVYFCASSRHSGSSYNEQFFGPGTRLTVL.

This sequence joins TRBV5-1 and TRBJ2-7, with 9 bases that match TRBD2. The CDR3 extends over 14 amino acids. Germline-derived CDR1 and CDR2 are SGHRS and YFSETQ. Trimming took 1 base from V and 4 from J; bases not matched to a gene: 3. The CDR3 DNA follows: TGCGCCAGCAGCTTGACAGCGGGAGGATACGAGCAGTACTTC. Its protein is CASSLTAGGYEQYF. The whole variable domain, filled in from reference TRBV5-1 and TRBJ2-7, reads KAGVTQTPRYLIKTRGQQVTLSCSPISGHRSVSWYQQTPGQGLQFLFEYFSETQRNKGNFPGRFSGRQFSNSRSEMNVSTLELGDSALYLCASSLTAGGYEQYFGPGTRLTVT.

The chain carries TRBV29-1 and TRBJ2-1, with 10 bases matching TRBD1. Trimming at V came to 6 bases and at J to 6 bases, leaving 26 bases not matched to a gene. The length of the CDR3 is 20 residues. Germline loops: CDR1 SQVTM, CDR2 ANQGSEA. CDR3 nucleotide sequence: TGCAGCGTGAAGAGTACGGAAGGAACTACTGCGGGACAGGGGATCAATGAGCAGTTCTTC. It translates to CSVKSTEGTTAGQGINEQFF.

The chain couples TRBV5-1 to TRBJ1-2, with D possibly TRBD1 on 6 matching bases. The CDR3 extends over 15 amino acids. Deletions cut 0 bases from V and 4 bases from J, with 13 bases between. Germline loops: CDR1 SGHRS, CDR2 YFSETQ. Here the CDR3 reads CASSLDGGSPYGYTF. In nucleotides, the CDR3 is TGCGCCAGCAGCTTGGATGGGGGCTCCCCCTATGGCTACACCTTC. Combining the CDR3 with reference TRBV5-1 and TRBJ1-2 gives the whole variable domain KAGVTQTPRYLIKTRGQQVTLSCSPISGHRSVSWYQQTPGQGLQFLFEYFSETQRNKGNFPGRFSGRQFSNSRSEMNVSTLELGDSALYLCASSLDGGSPYGYTFGSGTRLTVV.

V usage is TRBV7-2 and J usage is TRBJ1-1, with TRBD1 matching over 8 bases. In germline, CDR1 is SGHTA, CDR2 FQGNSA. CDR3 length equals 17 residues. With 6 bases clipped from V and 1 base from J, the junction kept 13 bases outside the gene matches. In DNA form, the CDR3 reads TGTGCCAGCAGGCCTACTCCTTTCGGGACAGGGAACACTGAAGCTTTCTTT. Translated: CASRPTPFGTGNTEAFF.

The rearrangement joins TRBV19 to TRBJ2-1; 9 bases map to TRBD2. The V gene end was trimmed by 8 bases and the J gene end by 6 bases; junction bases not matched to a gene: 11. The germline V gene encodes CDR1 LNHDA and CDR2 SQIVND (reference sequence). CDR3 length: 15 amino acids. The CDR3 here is CASGGAGGPRNEQFF. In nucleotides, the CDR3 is TGTGCCAGTGGAGGCGCGGGAGGGCCACGCAATGAGCAGTTCTTC.

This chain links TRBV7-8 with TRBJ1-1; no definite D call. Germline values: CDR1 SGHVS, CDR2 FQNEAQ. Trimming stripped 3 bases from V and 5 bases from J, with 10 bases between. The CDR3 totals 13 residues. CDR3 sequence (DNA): TGTGCCAGCAGCTTTCTCGACGGGACTGAAGCTTTCTTT. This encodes CASSFLDGTEAFF.

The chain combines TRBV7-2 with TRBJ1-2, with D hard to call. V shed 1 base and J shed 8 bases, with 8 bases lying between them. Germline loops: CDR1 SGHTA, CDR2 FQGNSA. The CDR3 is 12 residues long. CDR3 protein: CASSLERGGYTF. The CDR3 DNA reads TGTGCCAGCAGCTTAGAGCGGGGAGGCTACACCTTC. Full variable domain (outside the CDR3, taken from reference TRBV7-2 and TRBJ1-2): GAGVSQSPSNKVTEKGKDVELRCDPISGHTALYWYRQSLGQGLEFLIYFQGNSAPDKSGLPSDRFSAERTGGSVSTLTIQRTQQEDSAVYLCASSLERGGYTFGSGTRLTVV.

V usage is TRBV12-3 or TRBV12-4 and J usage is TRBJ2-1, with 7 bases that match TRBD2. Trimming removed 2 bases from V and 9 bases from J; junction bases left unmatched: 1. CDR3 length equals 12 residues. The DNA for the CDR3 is TGTGCCAGCAGTTTAATAGCGGGTGAGCAGTTCTTC. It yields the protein CASSLIAGEQFF.

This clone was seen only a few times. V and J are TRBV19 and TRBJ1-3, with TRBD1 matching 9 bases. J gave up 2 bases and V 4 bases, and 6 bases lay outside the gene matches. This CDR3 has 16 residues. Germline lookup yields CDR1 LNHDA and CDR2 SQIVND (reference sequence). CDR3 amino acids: CASSSDRGFAGNTIYF. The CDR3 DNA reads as TGTGCCAGTAGTAGCGACAGGGGGTTTGCTGGAAACACCATATATTTT.

CDR3 DNA sequence: TGTGCCACCAGCGGCCGACAGATAAATTCACCCCTCCACTTT. This sequence encodes CATSGRQINSPLHF. The V gene is TRBV15, the J gene TRBJ1-6, with TRBD1 as a possible D gene (5 bases). Germline lookup yields CDR1 LNHNV and CDR2 YYDKDF (reference sequence). Trimming shortened V by 5 bases and J by 7 bases, and 12 bases separated the two germline ends. The CDR3 is made up of 14 amino acids.

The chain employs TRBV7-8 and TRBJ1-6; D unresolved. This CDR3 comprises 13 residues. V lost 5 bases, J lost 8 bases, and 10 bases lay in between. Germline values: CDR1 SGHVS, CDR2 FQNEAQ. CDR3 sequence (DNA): TGTGCCAGCAGCCCCGGGGTCGATTCACCCCTCCACTTT. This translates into CASSPGVDSPLHF.

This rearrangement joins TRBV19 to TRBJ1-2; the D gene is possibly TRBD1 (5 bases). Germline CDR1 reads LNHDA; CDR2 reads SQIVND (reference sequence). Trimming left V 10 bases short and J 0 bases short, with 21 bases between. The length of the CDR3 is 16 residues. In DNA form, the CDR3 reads TGTGCCACCAACGTTCCAGGGTCGAGACCTAACTATGGCTACACCTTC. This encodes CATNVPGSRPNYGYTF.

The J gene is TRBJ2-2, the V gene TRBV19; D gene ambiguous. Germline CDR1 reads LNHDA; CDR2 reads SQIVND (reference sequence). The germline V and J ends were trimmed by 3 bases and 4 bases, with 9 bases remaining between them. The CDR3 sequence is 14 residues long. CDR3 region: CASSIGSLTGELFF. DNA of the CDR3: TGTGCCAGTAGTATCGGGTCTCTCACCGGGGAGCTGTTTTTT.

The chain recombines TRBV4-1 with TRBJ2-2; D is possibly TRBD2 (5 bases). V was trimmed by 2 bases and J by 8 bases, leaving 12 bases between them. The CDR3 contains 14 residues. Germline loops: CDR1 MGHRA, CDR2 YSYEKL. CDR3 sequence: CASSQRSRGGELFF. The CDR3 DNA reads TGCGCCAGCAGCCAACGGAGCCGCGGGGGGGAGCTGTTTTTT.

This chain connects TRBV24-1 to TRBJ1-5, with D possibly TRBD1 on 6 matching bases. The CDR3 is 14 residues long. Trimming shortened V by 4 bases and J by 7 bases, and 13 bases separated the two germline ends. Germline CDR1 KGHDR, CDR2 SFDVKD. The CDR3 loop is CATSDPNTGQPQHF. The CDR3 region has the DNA TGTGCCACCAGTGACCCTAACACAGGGCAGCCCCAGCATTTT.

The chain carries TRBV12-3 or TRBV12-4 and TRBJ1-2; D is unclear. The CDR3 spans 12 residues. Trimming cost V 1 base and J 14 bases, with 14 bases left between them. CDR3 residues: CASSLEGSDWTF. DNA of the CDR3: TGTGCCAGCAGTTTAGAAGGGAGTGACTGGACCTTC.